These 29 T cell receptor beta chains originate from one sample sequenced in a study of CD8 T cells in Susac syndrome. An input of about 0.45 to 1 ug of RNA was subjected to reverse transcription using random hexamers. TCRdb processed the immunoSEQ multiplex PCR reads anew with MiXCR; each CDR3 protein has one entry. This sample carries approximately 130,000 distinct CDR3 sequences, roughly 89% of them seen once, and the ten largest clones take around 0.22%. Material for sequencing was CD8+ T cells from PBMCs. Receptors were obtained from a human donor with multiple sclerosis.

The rearrangement joins TRBV19 to TRBJ2-1; TRBD1 matches 10 bases. Trimming at V came to 4 bases and at J to 4 bases, leaving 13 bases not matched to a gene. CDR3 length: 18 residues. Germline V lookup: CDR1 LNHDA, CDR2 SQIVND (reference sequence). The CDR3 sequence is CASSTALYPGQGYNEQFF. The CDR3 DNA follows: TGTGCCAGTAGTACCGCTCTTTACCCGGGACAGGGGTACAATGAGCAGTTCTTC.

V is TRBV19 and J is TRBJ1-1; a possible D gene is TRBD1 (6 bases). The ends were cut back, 5 bases at V and 0 bases at J, with 13 bases in the middle. This CDR3 is 15 amino acids long. Germline loops: CDR1 LNHDA, CDR2 SQIVND (reference sequence). In DNA, the CDR3 is TGTGCCAGTAGTCTCCGGACAGATCTGAACACTGAAGCTTTCTTT. Protein: CASSLRTDLNTEAFF.

V is TRBV29-1 and J is TRBJ1-1; no clear D. Germline CDR1 and CDR2: SQVTM and ANQGSEA. The V end lost 4 bases, the J end lost 0 bases, and 6 bases lay between the germline ends. This CDR3 is built from 12 residues. CDR3 residues: CSVAVMNTEAFF. In DNA, the CDR3 is TGCAGCGTTGCAGTCATGAACACTGAAGCTTTCTTT.

V gene TRBV6-1 combines with J gene TRBJ2-7; 13 nucleotides align to TRBD2. Germline CDR1 is MNHNS and CDR2 is SASEGT. The CDR3 contains 16 residues. With V trimmed by 4 bases and J by 5 bases, 8 bases remained unmatched. The CDR3 DNA follows: TGTGCCAGCAGTGGGATACTAGCGGGAGGGCTCCACGAGCAGTACTTC. This gives the protein CASSGILAGGLHEQYF.

The chain uses TRBV10-3 and TRBJ2-7, with 10 bases matching TRBD2. In germline, CDR1 is ENHRY, CDR2 SYGVKD. J gave up 4 bases and V 4 bases, and 4 bases lay outside the gene matches. This CDR3 is built from 14 residues. CDR3 sequence (DNA): TGTGCCATCAGTGCACCTAGCGGGAGTTACGAGCAGTACTTC. Translating gives CAISAPSGSYEQYF.

The V gene is TRBV4-1, the J gene TRBJ1-5, with D hard to call. This CDR3 contains 14 residues. Trimming cost V 4 bases and J 3 bases, with 10 bases left between them. In germline, CDR1 is MGHRA, CDR2 YSYEKL. In DNA form, the CDR3 reads TGCGCCAGCAGCCTCCGGCGGGACAATCAGCCCCAGCATTTT. The encoded protein is CASSLRRDNQPQHF.

V is TRBV6-5 and J is TRBJ1-1; possibly TRBD1 for D (6 bases). The CDR3 covers 15 residues. Germline CDR1 is MNHEY and CDR2 is SVGAGI. The V end was cut by 7 bases, the J end by 4 bases, with 19 bases between. CDR3 nucleotides: TGTGCCAGCACACAGTTGGGGGGGCGCTTCACTGAAGCTTTCTTT. Translating gives CASTQLGGRFTEAFF.

V and J are TRBV11-2 and TRBJ1-1; TRBD1 is a possible D gene (6 bases). V lost 8 bases to trimming and J lost 7 bases, with 17 bases between them. Germline V lookup: CDR1 SGHAT, CDR2 FQNNGV. CDR3 length: 13 residues. CDR3 amino acids: CASGTQGSNEAFF. The CDR3 nucleotides are TGTGCCAGCGGCACACAGGGAAGTAATGAAGCTTTCTTT.

This clonotype was counted a single time. The V call is TRBV13, the J call TRBJ2-7; 7 bases agree with TRBD2. The CDR3 contains 14 residues. Germline V gene lookup returns CDR1 PRHDT and CDR2 FYEKMQ (reference sequence). Trimming took 4 bases from V and 6 from J; bases not matched to a gene: 9. The CDR3 DNA reads TGTGCCAGCAGCTCTCCGGGCAGGGAGGGCGAGCAGTACTTC. Amino acid sequence: CASSSPGREGEQYF. The full variable domain, with the rest looked up from reference TRBV13 and TRBJ2-7, is AAGVIQSPRHLIKEKRETATLKCYPIPRHDTVYWYQQGPGQDPQFLISFYEKMQSDKGSIPDRFSAQQFSDYHSELNMSSLELGDSALYFCASSSPGREGEQYFGPGTRLTVT.

A remark on this clonotype: Compared with germline, one end of the junction differs, possibly owing to a read error. The chain couples TRBV27 to TRBJ2-1, with TRBD2 matching 14 bases. CDR1 and CDR2 from the germline V gene are MNHEY and SMNVEV (reference sequence). The CDR3 consists of 13 residues. The CDR3 is CASSLSWTSGRWF. The CDR3 nucleotides are TGTGCCAGCAGTTTATCGTGGACTAGCGGGAGGTGGTTC.

The rearrangement uses TRBV12-3 or TRBV12-4 and TRBJ1-1; tentative D call: TRBD1 (5 bases). CDR3 length: 13 amino acids. V lost 7 bases and J lost 1, with 10 bases in between. CDR3 sequence (DNA): TGTGCCAGCAAACTACAGGAGAACACTGAAGCTTTCTTT. Translated, it gives CASKLQENTEAFF.

The CDR3 protein is CASSIRGGSGELFF. The CDR3 nucleotides are TGTGCCAGCAGTATCCGTGGGGGGTCCGGGGAGCTGTTTTTT. This rearrangement joins TRBV28 to TRBJ2-2, with D tentatively TRBD2 (6 bases). Per the germline V gene, CDR1 is MDHEN and CDR2 is SYDVKM. The CDR3 is made up of 14 amino acids. The V end was cut by 5 bases, the J end by 6 bases, with 13 bases between.

The genes are TRBV27 and TRBJ2-3, with D tentatively TRBD1 or TRBD2 (6 bases each). V was pared by 0 bases and J by 2 bases, with 18 bases between. Germline V gives CDR1 MNHEY, CDR2 SMNVEV (reference sequence). This CDR3 is built from 18 residues. The CDR3 loop reads CASSLSRPGALNTDTQYF. In nucleotides, the CDR3 is TGTGCCAGCAGTTTATCGAGGCCGGGGGCATTGAACACAGATACGCAGTATTTT.

DNA for the CDR3: TGCAGCGTTGATATGTCAGATACGCAGTATTTT. The encoded protein is CSVDMSDTQYF. J is TRBJ2-3 and V is TRBV29-1; no clear D. V lost 3 bases, J lost 4 bases, and 5 bases lay in between. The CDR3 consists of 11 residues. CDR1 SQVTM and CDR2 ANQGSEA come from the germline V gene.

This rearrangement joins TRBV7-9 to TRBJ2-3, with D possibly matching TRBD2 (5 bases). The CDR3 is 14 residues long. Per germline, CDR1 SEHNR and CDR2 FQNEAQ (reference sequence). Trimming removed 5 bases at V and 3 bases at J, with 12 bases between. The CDR3, as DNA: TGTGCCAGCAGCCCGCGAGGGCGGACAGATACGCAGTATTTT. It specifies CASSPRGRTDTQYF.

The rearrangement links TRBV10-2 to TRBJ2-2; D is tentatively TRBD1 or TRBD2 (6 bases each). The V and J ends lost 4 bases and 4 bases respectively, with 16 bases between them. There are 16 residues in the CDR3. Germline V gives CDR1 WSHSY, CDR2 SAAADI. CDR3 residues: CASSAPEGGPTGELFF. Written as DNA, the CDR3 is TGCGCCAGCAGTGCGCCCGAAGGGGGGCCCACCGGGGAGCTGTTTTTT.

V is TRBV4-1 and J is TRBJ2-7, with D possibly being TRBD2 (5 bases). With 2 bases removed from V and 3 bases from J, the gap between germline ends came to 23 bases. This CDR3 region has 18 residues. Germline loops: CDR1 MGHRA, CDR2 YSYEKL. CDR3 DNA sequence: TGCGCCAGCAGCCAAATTGGCGACCCTGTTGCGGGTTTCTACGAGCAGTACTTC. Translated, it gives CASSQIGDPVAGFYEQYF.

This clonotype was seen a single time. The chain employs TRBV3-1 and TRBJ2-7, with D uncertain. The germline V gene has CDR1 LGHDT and CDR2 YNNKEL (reference sequence). The CDR3 spans 14 residues. Trimming took 0 bases from V and 2 from J, leaving 8 bases between them. As DNA, the CDR3 is TGTGCCAGCAGCCAAGATCCAGTTACCTACGAGCAGTACTTC. Translated: CASSQDPVTYEQYF.

J is TRBJ1-6 and V is TRBV5-4; unclear D gene. The CDR3 length is 12 residues. The V gene's germline CDR1 is SGHNT and CDR2 YYREEE (reference sequence). Trimming took off 3 bases at V and 7 bases at J, with 5 bases between the two ends. CDR3 region: CASSWENSPLHF. In DNA, the CDR3 is TGTGCCAGCAGCTGGGAAAATTCACCCCTCCACTTT.

The gene calls are TRBV28 and TRBJ1-5, with no clear D. The V gene lost 4 bases and the J gene lost 2 bases, with 15 bases spanning the gap. This CDR3 contains 16 residues. Germline lookup yields CDR1 MDHEN and CDR2 SYDVKM. In nucleotides, the CDR3 is TGTGCCAGCAGTTCCCTTTGGGGTTTGGGCAATCAGCCCCAGCATTTT. Protein product: CASSSLWGLGNQPQHF.

The gene calls are TRBV19 and TRBJ1-1, with D possibly matching TRBD1 (5 bases). The CDR3 length is 14 residues. V was trimmed by 8 bases and J by 4 bases, leaving 17 bases between them. From germline, CDR1 is LNHDA and CDR2 SQIVND (reference sequence). CDR3 amino acids: CASSPAGGFTEAFF. Here the CDR3 DNA reads TGTGCCAGTTCTCCGGCGGGGGGTTTCACTGAAGCTTTCTTT.

The chain carries TRBV27 and TRBJ2-7, with a possible D match to TRBD1 (6 bases). Germline V gene sequence: CDR1 MNHEY, CDR2 SMNVEV (reference sequence). With 10 bases removed from V and 3 bases from J, the gap between germline ends came to 16 bases. This CDR3 is built from 13 residues. The CDR3 region is CATAGQPSYEQYF. CDR3 DNA: TGTGCCACCGCCGGACAGCCCAGCTACGAGCAGTACTTC.

This clonotype has only one observation. The chain combines TRBV27 with TRBJ2-7, with TRBD1 matching over 10 bases. The length of the CDR3 is 13 residues. V was pared by 5 bases and J by 5 bases, with 3 bases of the junction left unmatched. Germline loops: CDR1 MNHEY, CDR2 SMNVEV (reference sequence). CDR3 nucleotides: TGTGCCAGCAGTGGGGACAGGGGACACGAGCAGTACTTC. Protein product: CASSGDRGHEQYF.

The chain joins TRBV28 to TRBJ2-1; D is unresolved. V lost 8 bases and J lost 0, with 11 bases in between. Germline loops: CDR1 MDHEN, CDR2 SYDVKM. The length of the CDR3 is 14 residues. The CDR3 region is CASSTSSSYNEQFF. In nucleotides, the CDR3 is TGTGCCAGCTCGACTTCTAGCTCCTACAATGAGCAGTTCTTC.

The chain combines TRBV5-4 with TRBJ1-1; D is unclear. The CDR3 has 14 residues. Germline V gene data show CDR1 as SGHNT and CDR2 as YYREEE (reference sequence). With 1 base removed from V and 4 bases from J, the gap between germline ends came to 11 bases. The CDR3 sequence is CASSLRAPSTEAFF. CDR3 nucleotides: TGTGCCAGCAGCTTGAGGGCGCCGAGCACTGAAGCTTTCTTT.

This chain connects TRBV12-5 to TRBJ1-2; 8 bases are a match to TRBD1. The CDR3 is 15 amino acids. Germline V gene lookup returns CDR1 LGHNT and CDR2 FRNRAP. With 0 bases clipped from V and 0 bases from J, the junction kept 0 bases outside the gene matches. In DNA form, the CDR3 reads TGTGCTAGTGGTTTGGTACAGGGGGCTAACTATGGCTACACCTTC. This codes for CASGLVQGANYGYTF.

The J gene is TRBJ2-7, the V gene TRBV6-1; 9 positions match TRBD2. Germline V gene lookup returns CDR1 MNHNS and CDR2 SASEGT. The CDR3 has 14 amino acids. Trimming cost V 4 bases and J 7 bases; bases outside gene matches: 8. The CDR3 DNA reads TGTGCCAGCAGTGGGGCTAGCGGGGCCCGGGAGCAGTACTTC. It is translated as CASSGASGAREQYF.

This rearrangement joins TRBV20-1 to TRBJ1-5; D unclear. V lost 6 bases, J lost 5 bases, and 5 bases lay in between. CDR1 and CDR2 from the germline V gene are DFQATT and SNEGSKA (reference sequence). CDR3 length: 10 amino acids. The CDR3: CSALYQPQHF. CDR3 sequence (DNA): TGCAGTGCCCTGTATCAGCCCCAGCATTTT.

The V gene is TRBV29-1, the J gene TRBJ2-7, with a weak D call TRBD1 (6 bases). The CDR3 has 11 residues. Per the germline V gene, CDR1 is SQVTM and CDR2 is ANQGSEA. Between the trimmed V and J ends, which lost 5 bases and 3 bases, there was a span of 8 bases. The CDR3: CSVLDSYEQYF. Written as DNA, the CDR3 is TGCAGCGTTTTGGACAGCTACGAGCAGTACTTC.